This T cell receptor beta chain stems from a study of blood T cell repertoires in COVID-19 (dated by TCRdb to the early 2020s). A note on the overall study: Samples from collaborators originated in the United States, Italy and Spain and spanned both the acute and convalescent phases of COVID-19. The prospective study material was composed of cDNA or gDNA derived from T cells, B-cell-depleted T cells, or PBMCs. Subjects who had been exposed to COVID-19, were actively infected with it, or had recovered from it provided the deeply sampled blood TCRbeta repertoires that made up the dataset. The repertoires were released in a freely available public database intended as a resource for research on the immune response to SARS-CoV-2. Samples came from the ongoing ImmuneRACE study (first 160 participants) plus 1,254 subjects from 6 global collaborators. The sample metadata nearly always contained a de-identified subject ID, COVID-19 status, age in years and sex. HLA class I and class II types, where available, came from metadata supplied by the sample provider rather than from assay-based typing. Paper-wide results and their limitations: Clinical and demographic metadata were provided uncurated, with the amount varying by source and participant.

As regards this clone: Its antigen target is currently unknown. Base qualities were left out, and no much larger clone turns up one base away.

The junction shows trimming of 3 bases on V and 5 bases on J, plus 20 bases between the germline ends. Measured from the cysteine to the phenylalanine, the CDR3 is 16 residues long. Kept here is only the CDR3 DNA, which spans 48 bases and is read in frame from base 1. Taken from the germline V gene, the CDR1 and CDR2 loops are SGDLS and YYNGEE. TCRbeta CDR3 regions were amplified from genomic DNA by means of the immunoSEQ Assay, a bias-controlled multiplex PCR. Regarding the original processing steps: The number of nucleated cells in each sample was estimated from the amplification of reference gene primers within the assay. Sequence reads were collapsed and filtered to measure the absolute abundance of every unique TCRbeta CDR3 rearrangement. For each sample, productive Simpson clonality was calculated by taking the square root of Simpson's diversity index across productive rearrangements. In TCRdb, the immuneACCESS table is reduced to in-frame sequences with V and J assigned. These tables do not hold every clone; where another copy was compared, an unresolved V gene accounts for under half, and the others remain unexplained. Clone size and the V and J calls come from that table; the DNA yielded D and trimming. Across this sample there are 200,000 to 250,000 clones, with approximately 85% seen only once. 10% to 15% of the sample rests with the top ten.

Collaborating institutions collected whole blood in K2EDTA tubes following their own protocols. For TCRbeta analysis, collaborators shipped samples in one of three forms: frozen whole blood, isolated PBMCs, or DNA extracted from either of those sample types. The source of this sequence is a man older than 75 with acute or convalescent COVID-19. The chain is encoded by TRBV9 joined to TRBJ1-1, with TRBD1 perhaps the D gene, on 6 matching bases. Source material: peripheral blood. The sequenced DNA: TGTGCCAGCAGCGCCGGACCGGGGGGGGCGCGTACTGAAGCTTTCTTT. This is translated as CASSAGPGGARTEAFF.